This section outlines one TCR beta chain sequence together with its context. Antigen unknown. Sequencing targeted expressed TCRB transcripts, as all isolated RNA had been reverse transcribed. Sequencing was performed with immunoSEQ multiplex PCR; in TCRdb, only in-frame clones are kept and a portion is missing. The sample lists hundreds of thousands of clones, around 15% occurring once. This sample was included in a study of beta chain features in type 1 diabetes. Study-wide results and limits: PCR might favor shorter templates, but any such skew would affect patients and controls equally.

The CDR3 is made up of 15 amino acids. J lost 7 bases, V lost 2 bases, and 5 bases had no gene match. Sequencing used naive CD4+ T cells from blood. V is TRBV23-1 and J is TRBJ1-4, with 9 bases lining up with TRBD1. TRBV23-1 is an ORF for which the function is uncertain. This sequence was found in a young man in good health. CDR3 protein: CASSQKTGGSEKLFF. CDR3 nucleotides: TGCGCCAGCAGTCAAAAGACAGGGGGGAGTGAAAAACTGTTTTTT.